The 21 T cell receptor beta chains below were found in one sample sequenced in a study of T cell clonotyping in hematopoietic cell transplantation. Sequencing was performed with immunoSEQ multiplex PCR; in TCRdb, only in-frame clones are kept and a portion is missing. The sample lists approximately 16,000 clones, 80% to 90% seen once, with approximately 4.3% in the top ten. Sequences were obtained from peripheral blood mononuclear cells. The receptors were sampled from a woman aged 40 to 55 in good health. Some clones in this sample may be carry-over from other donors' samples.

V is TRBV19 and J is TRBJ1-5; no clear D. Trimming left V 7 bases short and J 0 bases short, with 10 bases between. Per germline, CDR1 LNHDA and CDR2 SQIVND (reference sequence). There are 14 residues in the CDR3. This chain's CDR3 is CASMYGSSNQPQHF. CDR3 coding DNA: TGTGCCAGTATGTACGGAAGTAGCAATCAGCCCCAGCATTTT.

The chain employs TRBV5-1 and TRBJ1-3; the D is unclear. Per germline, CDR1 SGHRS and CDR2 YFSETQ. The CDR3 spans 15 residues. V gave up 0 bases and J gave up 0 bases, with 7 bases separating them. The CDR3 loop is CASSLDGFSGNTIYF. The DNA of the CDR3 is TGCGCCAGCAGCTTGGACGGATTCTCTGGAAACACCATATATTTT.

The chain links TRBV4-1 to TRBJ1-5, with 9 bases aligning to TRBD1. Germline CDR1 MGHRA, CDR2 YSYEKL. V shed 3 bases and J 4 bases; nucleotides not matched to a gene: 7. The CDR3 has 16 residues. CDR3 in DNA: TGCGCCAGCAGCCATACGGACAGGGGTTGGAATCAGCCCCAGCATTTT. Translated, it gives CASSHTDRGWNQPQHF.

The chain uses TRBV5-1 and TRBJ1-2, with TRBD1 identical over 8 bases. V shed 3 bases, J shed 0 bases, and the junction held 4 bases outside the gene matches. The CDR3 extends over 15 amino acids. Germline V lookup: CDR1 SGHRS, CDR2 YFSETQ. CDR3 DNA: TGCGCCAGCAGCTACGGACAGGGCGCTAACTATGGCTACACCTTC. This translates into CASSYGQGANYGYTF.

J is TRBJ1-5 and V is TRBV6-5; no reliable D call. Germline CDR1 reads MNHEY; CDR2 reads SVGAGI. The CDR3 is made up of 13 amino acids. With 7 bases removed from V and 6 bases from J, the gap between germline ends came to 13 bases. The CDR3 DNA reads as TGTGCCAGCATGGGAATTAGTTTTCAGCCCCAGCATTTT. This sequence encodes CASMGISFQPQHF.

The genes are TRBV30 and TRBJ2-5; the match to TRBD2 covers 8 bases. Germline V gene sequence: CDR1 GTSNPN, CDR2 SVGIG (reference sequence). V gave up 3 bases and J gave up 3 bases; unmatched junction bases: 9. This CDR3 spans 15 amino acids. The CDR3: CAWSDPGTRKETQYF. CDR3 coding DNA: TGTGCCTGGAGCGACCCCGGGACTAGAAAAGAGACCCAGTACTTC.

The chain is built from TRBV6-6 and TRBJ1-6; 7 bases are shared with TRBD1. The CDR3 runs 13 residues. The germline V gene encodes CDR1 MNHNY and CDR2 SVGAGI (reference sequence). Losses at the gene ends were 4 bases for V and 9 bases for J; bases not matched to a gene: 3. CDR3 sequence: CASSSGQASPLHF. In DNA form, the CDR3 reads TGTGCCAGCAGTTCCGGACAGGCTTCACCCCTCCACTTT.

The rearrangement uses TRBV9 and TRBJ2-3, with D maybe TRBD2 (5 bases). The CDR3 is 15 amino acids. V lost 4 bases and J lost 0, with 12 bases in between. The germline V gene encodes CDR1 SGDLS and CDR2 YYNGEE. CDR3 amino acids: CASSLSSISTDTQYF. For the CDR3, the DNA is TGTGCCAGCAGCCTATCTAGCATAAGCACAGATACGCAGTATTTT.

J is TRBJ1-2 and V is TRBV11-1; 10 positions match TRBD1. This CDR3 has 18 amino acids. The V gene end was trimmed by 5 bases and the J gene end by 1 base; junction bases not matched to a gene: 13. Germline CDR1 is SGHAT and CDR2 is FQDESV (reference sequence). The CDR3 loop is CASSRKKTGGHRNYGYTF. The CDR3 coding sequence is TGTGCCAGCAGCCGTAAGAAGACAGGGGGCCATCGTAACTATGGCTACACCTTC.

The gene calls are TRBV6-6 and TRBJ2-7; D is undetermined. The V end lost 5 bases, the J end lost 4 bases, and 15 bases lay between the germline ends. This CDR3 has 14 residues. Germline V gene sequence: CDR1 MNHNY, CDR2 SVGAGI (reference sequence). The chain's CDR3 is CASSHVGSRYEQYF. The CDR3 DNA sequence: TGTGCCAGCAGTCATGTTGGTAGTAGGTACGAGCAGTACTTC.

The V gene is TRBV10-1, the J gene TRBJ1-2, with 7 bases that match TRBD1. CDR3 length equals 11 residues. V was pared by 9 bases and J by 4 bases, with 2 bases of the junction left unmatched. Germline values: CDR1 WNHNN, CDR2 SYGVQD (reference sequence). The CDR3 nucleotides read TGCGCCAGGACAGGGACCTATGGCTACACCTTC. Encoded protein: CARTGTYGYTF.

The chain uses TRBV28 and TRBJ2-7; 8 bases align to TRBD1. This CDR3 contains 13 residues. V gave up 6 bases and J gave up 3 bases; unmatched junction bases: 4. Germline lookup yields CDR1 MDHEN and CDR2 SYDVKM. The CDR3 region has the DNA TGTGCCAGCAGGGGACAGGAGATCTACGAGCAGTACTTC. This sequence encodes CASRGQEIYEQYF.

The chain is built from TRBV25-1 and TRBJ2-7; D is ambiguous. Germline V gives CDR1 MGHDK, CDR2 SYGVNS. The CDR3 contains 9 residues. Trimming took 6 bases from V and 13 from J, leaving 10 bases between them. CDR3 in DNA: TGTGCCAGCAGCCCCTCTGACTACTTC. Translating gives CASSPSDYF.

V gene TRBV30 combines with J gene TRBJ1-1; D remains unclear. Trimming cost V 2 bases and J 8 bases, with 18 bases left between them. The CDR3 totals 14 residues. From germline, CDR1 is GTSNPN and CDR2 SVGIG (reference sequence). In DNA, the CDR3 is TGTGCCTGGAGTTCTGGTCTAAATGGCGGGGAAGCTTTCTTT. This sequence encodes CAWSSGLNGGEAFF.

The J gene is TRBJ2-3, the V gene TRBV29-1, with D unresolved. V was trimmed by 3 bases and J by 4 bases, leaving 11 bases between them. This CDR3 contains 13 residues. Germline V CDR1 and CDR2: SQVTM, ANQGSEA. CDR3 nucleotides: TGCAGCGTTGATTTACGAAGGCCAGATACGCAGTATTTT. It codes for CSVDLRRPDTQYF.

The gene calls are TRBV7-2 and TRBJ2-5, with 8 bases lining up with TRBD1. The CDR3 runs to 15 residues. The V segment lost 2 bases and the J segment 1 base; nucleotides outside the gene matches: 3. CDR1 and CDR2 (germline): SGHTA, FQGNSA. Written as DNA, the CDR3 is TGTGCCAGCAGCTTACGACAGGGGATCCAAGAGACCCAGTACTTC. It translates to CASSLRQGIQETQYF. The whole variable domain, remainder taken from reference TRBV7-2 and TRBJ2-5, is GAGVSQSPSNKVTEKGKDVELRCDPISGHTALYWYRQSLGQGLEFLIYFQGNSAPDKSGLPSDRFSAERTGGSVSTLTIQRTQQEDSAVYLCASSLRQGIQETQYFGPGTRLLVL.

The gene calls are TRBV7-2 and TRBJ2-2; D is uncertain. The germline V gene encodes CDR1 SGHTA and CDR2 FQGNSA. Trimming pared 1 base from V and 9 bases from J, leaving 6 bases between. The CDR3 is 12 residues long. CDR3 coding DNA: TGTGCCAGCAGCTTAGTGTCGTGGGAGCTGTTTTTT. Translated, it gives CASSLVSWELFF.

This clone has just a few counts. This chain connects TRBV28 to TRBJ2-6; 7 bases align to TRBD1. Germline V gene data show CDR1 as MDHEN and CDR2 as SYDVKM. The V segment lost 6 bases and the J segment 0 bases; nucleotides outside the gene matches: 5. The CDR3 sequence is 16 residues long. The CDR3 region is CASSQGEHSGANVLTF. The DNA for the CDR3 is TGTGCCAGCAGCCAGGGGGAACACTCTGGGGCCAACGTCCTGACTTTC.

J is TRBJ1-4 and V is TRBV19; 7 nucleotides line up with TRBD1. Trimming cost V 6 bases and J 5 bases; bases outside gene matches: 9. Germline CDR1 reads LNHDA; CDR2 reads SQIVND (reference sequence). The CDR3 sequence is 15 residues long. The CDR3 DNA sequence: TGTGCCAGTAGCCGTAACAGGGGCGGGAATGAAAAACTGTTTTTT. It translates to CASSRNRGGNEKLFF.

V is TRBV30 and J is TRBJ1-3, with D tentatively TRBD1 (6 bases). The CDR3 contains 14 residues. Germline-derived CDR1 and CDR2 are GTSNPN and SVGIG (reference sequence). Trimming stripped 4 bases from V and 0 bases from J, with 10 bases between. The CDR3 bases are TGTGCCTGGAAAAAACAGGGCTCTGGAAACACCATATATTTT. This codes for CAWKKQGSGNTIYF.

The J gene is TRBJ1-1, the V gene TRBV5-1, with TRBD1 identical over 9 bases. Germline CDR1 is SGHRS and CDR2 is YFSETQ. Trimming removed 2 bases from V and 6 bases from J; junction bases left unmatched: 2. This CDR3 has 13 amino acids. The CDR3 DNA sequence: TGCGCCAGCAGCTTCACAGGGGGCCCTGAAGCTTTCTTT. It translates to CASSFTGGPEAFF.